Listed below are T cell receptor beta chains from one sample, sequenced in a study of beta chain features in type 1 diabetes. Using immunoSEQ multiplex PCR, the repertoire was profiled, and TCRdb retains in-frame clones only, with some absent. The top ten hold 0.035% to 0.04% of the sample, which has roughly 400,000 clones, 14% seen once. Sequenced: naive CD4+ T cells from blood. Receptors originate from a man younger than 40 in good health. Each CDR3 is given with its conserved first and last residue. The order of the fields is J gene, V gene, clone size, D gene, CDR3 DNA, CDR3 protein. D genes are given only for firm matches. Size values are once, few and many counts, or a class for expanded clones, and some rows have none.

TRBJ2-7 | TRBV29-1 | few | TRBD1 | TGCAGCGTTGAAGATAGGACAGGGGGTTACGAGCAGTACTTC | CSVEDRTGGYEQYF
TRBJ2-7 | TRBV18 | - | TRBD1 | TGTGCCAGCTCACCAGGACAGGGGGCGGTCGAGCAGTACTTC | CASSPGQGAVEQYF
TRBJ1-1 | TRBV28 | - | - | TGTGCCAGCAGACCTACAGGGTTTGACACTGAAGCTTTCTTT | CASRPTGFDTEAFF
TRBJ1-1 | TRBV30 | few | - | TGTGCCTGGAGTGTAGGTACTGAAGCTTTCTTT | CAWSVGTEAFF
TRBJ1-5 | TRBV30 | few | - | TGTGCCTGGAGTGTCGGGGGTGCTCAGCCCCAGCATTTT | CAWSVGGAQPQHF
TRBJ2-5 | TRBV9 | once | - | TGTGCCAGCAGCCCCGGAAGAGGGGGCCAAGAGACCCAGTACTTC | CASSPGRGGQETQYF
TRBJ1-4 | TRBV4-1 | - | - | TGCGCCAGCAGCACCCCCGGGAAAGAGACAACTAATGAAAAACTGTTTTTT | CASSTPGKETTNEKLFF
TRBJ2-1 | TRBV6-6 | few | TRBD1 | TGTGCCACTGACGGGGACAGGGTTCACGATGAGCAGTTCTTC | CATDGDRVHDEQFF
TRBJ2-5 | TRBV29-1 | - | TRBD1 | TGCAGCGGCCCTCAGGGGGCGGTGGAGACCCAGTACTTC | CSGPQGAVETQYF
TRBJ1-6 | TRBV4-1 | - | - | TGCGCCAGCAGCCAAGCGCGGGGGCAGGGTTCACCCCTCCACTTT | CASSQARGQGSPLHF
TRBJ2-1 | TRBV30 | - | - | TGTGCCTGGAACGTGTGGGAGAAGTACAATGAGCAGTTCTTC | CAWNVWEKYNEQFF
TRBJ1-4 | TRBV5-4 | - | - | TGTGCCAGCAGCCCGGGACAAAGTGGAACTAATGAAAAACTGTTTTTT | CASSPGQSGTNEKLFF
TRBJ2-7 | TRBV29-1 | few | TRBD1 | TGCAGCGCGAGGGACAGTCCCTACGAGCAGTACTTC | CSARDSPYEQYF
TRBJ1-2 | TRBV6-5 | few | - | TGTGCCAGCAGTCCCACCGGGTATGGCTACACCTTC | CASSPTGYGYTF
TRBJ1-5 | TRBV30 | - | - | TGTGCCTGGAGCGCAGACAGAAACCACGGGCCCCAGCATTTT | CAWSADRNHGPQHF
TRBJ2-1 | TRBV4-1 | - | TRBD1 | TGCGCCAGCAGCCAAACGACAGGGACGAGCTCCTACAATGAGCAGTTCTTC | CASSQTTGTSSYNEQFF
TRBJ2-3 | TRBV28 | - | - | TGTGCCAGCAGTTCCTTCACAGATACGCAGTATTTT | CASSSFTDTQYF
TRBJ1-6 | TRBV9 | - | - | TGTGCCAGCAGCGCCGAGGAGGTGATCTATAATTCACCCCTCCACTTT | CASSAEEVIYNSPLHF
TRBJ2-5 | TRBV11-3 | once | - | TGTGCCAGCAGCTTTTCTCACTCGACACAAGAGACCCAGTACTTC | CASSFSHSTQETQYF
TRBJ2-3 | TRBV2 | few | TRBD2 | TGTGCCAGCAGTGACCCTATGGGGGGACTAGGCACAGATACGCAGTATTTT | CASSDPMGGLGTDTQYF
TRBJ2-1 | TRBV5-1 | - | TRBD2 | TGCGCCAGTCTAGGGGAGGGTGAGCAGTTCTTC | CASLGEGEQFF
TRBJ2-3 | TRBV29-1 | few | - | TGCAGCGCCCCACCCCCCCAGGGAAGCACAGATACGCAGTATTTT | CSAPPPQGSTDTQYF
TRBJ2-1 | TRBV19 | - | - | TGTGCCAGTAGTATGCGGGGTGGACCGATACCAAGGGGCGGGGACCACCACAATGAGCAGTTCTTC | CASSMRGGPIPRGGDHHNEQFF
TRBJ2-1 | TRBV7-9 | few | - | TGTGCCAGCAGCTTATTCCCTGGAGGGGAGAGTGAGCAGTTCTTC | CASSLFPGGESEQFF
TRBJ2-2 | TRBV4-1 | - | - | TGCGCCAGCAGCCAAGCCTCAGGGGCGACGAACACCGGGGAGCTGTTTTTT | CASSQASGATNTGELFF
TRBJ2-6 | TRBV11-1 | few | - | TGTGCCAGCAGCTTATTTACTTCCTCTGGGGCCAACGTCCTGACTTTC | CASSLFTSSGANVLTF
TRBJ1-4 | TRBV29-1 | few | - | TGCAGCGTCCTCGGGACCGGGACTAATGAAAAACTGTTTTTT | CSVLGTGTNEKLFF
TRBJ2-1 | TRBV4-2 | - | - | TGTGCCAGCAGCCAAGCGACCAACAATGAGCAGTTCTTC | CASSQATNNEQFF
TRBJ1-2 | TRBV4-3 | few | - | TGCGCCAGCAGCCAAGCGACGGGGAACTATGGCTACACCTTC | CASSQATGNYGYTF
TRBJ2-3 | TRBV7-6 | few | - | TGTGCCAGCAGCTTATACGGCACAGATACGCAGTATTTT | CASSLYGTDTQYF
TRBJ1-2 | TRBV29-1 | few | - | TGCAGCGTCCAAGGGGGAGGTTTTGGCTACACCTTC | CSVQGGGFGYTF
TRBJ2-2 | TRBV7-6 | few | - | TGTGCCAGCAGCTCCCCCGTCACTGGACAGTCGAACACCGGGGAGCTGTTTTTT | CASSSPVTGQSNTGELFF
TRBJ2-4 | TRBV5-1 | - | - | TGCGCCAGCAGCTTGAGCCAGGTTTCCCGCCGGGACATTCAGTACTTC | CASSLSQVSRRDIQYF